This TCR beta chain comes out of a study of OX40 agonist ivuxolimab in advanced cancers. Study in general: Intravenous ivuxolimab was administered to patients every 2 weeks at 0.01 to 10 mg/kg. One patient with hepatocellular carcinoma and two with cutaneous melanoma, three in all, had partial responses. Study outcomes and limitations: More expanded clones were seen, on average, in CD8+ T cells than in CD4+.

Comment on this clone: Its antigen is as yet unknown.

On cycle 4 day 1 and cycle 7 day 1, as well as at baseline, blood was sampled. Germline-derived CDR1 and CDR2 are LGHNA and YSLEER. The CDR3 is made up of 15 amino acids. The germline V and J ends were trimmed by 0 bases and 3 bases, with 12 bases remaining between them. Measured with immunoSEQ multiplex PCR; TCRdb has only the in-frame clones, and not every one. This table has several thousand clones, about two thirds appearing once. The chain uses TRBV4-3 and TRBJ2-7; no firm D call. The source of this sequence is an adult with an advanced solid tumor such as melanoma, head and neck, liver or kidney cancer. The source material was CD4+ or CD8+ T cells sorted from blood, sampled in a trial of the OX40 agonist ivuxolimab. CDR3 sequence: CASSQDKTDLYEQYF. Here the CDR3 DNA reads TGCGCCAGCAGCCAAGATAAAACAGACCTCTACGAGCAGTACTTC.